The 23 T cell receptor beta chains below all came from one sample that was sequenced in a study of T cells after yellow fever vaccination. TCRdb fed the 5' RACE reads into MiXCR, producing one record per CDR3 protein. Of approximately 550,000 distinct CDR3 sequences listed, approximately 13% are singletons. Source: PBMCs, taken on the day of the yellow fever booster vaccination. The receptors were sampled from a man aged 25 to 45 who received the YFV17D yellow fever vaccine.

At least ten counts were recorded for this clonotype. The chain joins TRBV29-1 to TRBJ1-5; D uncertain. Per germline, CDR1 SQVTM and CDR2 ANQGSEA. The V end was cut by 4 bases, the J end by 1 base, with 8 bases between. The CDR3 runs to 13 residues. The DNA of the CDR3 is TGCAGCGTTGGAGTAGGGAGCAATCAGCCCCAGCATTTT. Protein product: CSVGVGSNQPQHF.

This rearrangement joins TRBV6-5 to TRBJ1-5; D remains unclear. Germline V gives CDR1 MNHEY, CDR2 SVGAGI. The CDR3 is 16 residues long. V was cut by 3 bases and J by 3 bases, with 15 bases left in between. The DNA of the CDR3 is TGTGCCAGCAGTTATGGGCAGCCTGGGAACAATCAGCCCCAGCATTTT. This gives the protein CASSYGQPGNNQPQHF.

This clonotype was counted only a few times. The chain has TRBV12-3 or TRBV12-4 and TRBJ2-2; TRBD1 matches at 9 bases. Trimming removed 6 bases from V and 0 bases from J; junction bases left unmatched: 8. The CDR3 consists of 17 residues. The CDR3 bases are TGTGCCAGCAGCGACAGGGGGACTATCACGAACACCGGGGAGCTGTTTTTT. Translation gives CASSDRGTITNTGELFF.

This clonotype was counted only a few times. The rearrangement uses TRBV30 and TRBJ2-2; D unclear. Germline V gives CDR1 GTSNPN, CDR2 SVGIG (reference sequence). There are 15 residues in the CDR3. Between the trimmed V and J ends, which lost 1 base and 1 base, there was a span of 10 bases. The CDR3 DNA is TGTGCCTGGAGTGGAGGTCCGGGGAACACCGGGGAGCTGTTTTTT. This gives the protein CAWSGGPGNTGELFF.

This clonotype was found a few times. The V gene is TRBV12-3 or TRBV12-4, the J gene TRBJ2-3, with no clear D. The ends were cut back, 6 bases at V and 6 bases at J, with 13 bases in the middle. The CDR3 extends over 13 amino acids. The CDR3 nucleotides read TGTGCCAGCAGCCAACCTCCTCTGGATACGCAGTATTTT. Protein product: CASSQPPLDTQYF.

This clonotype has a handful of counts. The chain couples TRBV18 to TRBJ2-7; D gene unclear. Trimming took off 0 bases at V and 6 bases at J, with 12 bases between the two ends. The CDR3 covers 14 residues. Germline V gene lookup returns CDR1 KGHSH and CDR2 LQKENI. The CDR3 coding sequence is TGTGCCAGCTCACCACCTAACCTAGTTGGCGAGCAGTACTTC. It translates to CASSPPNLVGEQYF.

This clonotype came up a few times. The chain joins TRBV7-2 to TRBJ2-1; TRBD2 matches at 7 bases. The CDR3 is made up of 15 amino acids. CDR1 and CDR2 (germline): SGHTA, FQGNSA. The V gene end was trimmed by 1 base and the J gene end by 3 bases; junction bases not matched to a gene: 3. CDR3 sequence (DNA): TGTGCCAGCAGCTTAGACCCGGGGGGCTACAATGAGCAGTTCTTC. Encoded protein: CASSLDPGGYNEQFF. The full variable domain, completed using reference TRBV7-2 and TRBJ2-1, is GAGVSQSPSNKVTEKGKDVELRCDPISGHTALYWYRQSLGQGLEFLIYFQGNSAPDKSGLPSDRFSAERTGGSVSTLTIQRTQQEDSAVYLCASSLDPGGYNEQFFGPGTRLTVL.

The gene calls are TRBV6-5 and TRBJ1-5, with no clear D. The CDR3 length is 12 residues. Looked up from germline, CDR1 is MNHEY and CDR2 is SVGAGI. V was pared by 5 bases and J by 6 bases, with 8 bases between. CDR3 bases: TGTGCCAGCAGTAACGGGCTTCAGCCCCAGCATTTT. It yields the protein CASSNGLQPQHF.

The chain uses TRBV20-1 and TRBJ1-1; 8 positions agree with TRBD1. This CDR3 spans 14 amino acids. From germline, CDR1 is DFQATT and CDR2 SNEGSKA (reference sequence). J lost 11 bases, V lost 0 bases, and 11 bases had no gene match. As DNA, the CDR3 is TGCAGTGCTAGAGATGGGCAGGGGGCCGGGTTTGCTTTCTTT. Its protein is CSARDGQGAGFAFF.

This chain joins TRBV4-3 and TRBJ2-5; 9 nucleotides align to TRBD2. The junction had 8 bases not matched to a gene; V was cut back by 1 base and J by 8 bases. CDR3 length: 15 residues. The germline V gene encodes CDR1 LGHNA and CDR2 YSLEER. The DNA of the CDR3 is TGCGCCAGCAGCCAAGCTAGCGGGACGGCACGTACCCAGTACTTC. Amino acid sequence: CASSQASGTARTQYF.

On this clonotype: The junction shows a germline mismatch at one end, possibly a read error. The rearrangement links TRBV10-1 to TRBJ2-3; possibly TRBD2 for D (5 bases). Germline CDR1 and CDR2: WNHNN and SYGVQD (reference sequence). CDR3 length: 13 amino acids. CDR3 sequence: CASNERPTDTQYF. CDR3 coding DNA: TGCGCCAGCAATGAGCGGCCCACAGATACGCAGTATTTT.

This clonotype was seen a handful of times. The chain is built from TRBV3-1 and TRBJ2-2; the D gene could be TRBD1 or TRBD2 (6 bases each). Trimming pared 4 bases from V and 3 bases from J, leaving 15 bases between. In germline, CDR1 is LGHDT, CDR2 YNNKEL (reference sequence). CDR3 size: 16 residues. The CDR3 reads CASSPLRGPHTGELFF. The CDR3 DNA is TGTGCCAGCAGCCCCCTCCGGGGGCCCCACACCGGGGAGCTGTTTTTT.

This clonotype has more than one count but fewer than ten. The gene calls are TRBV6-5 and TRBJ2-3; no clear D gene. Trimming shortened V by 2 bases and J by 2 bases, and 5 bases separated the two germline ends. CDR1 is MNHEY and CDR2 is SVGAGI in the germline V gene. CDR3 size: 13 residues. Here the CDR3 reads CASSYISTDTQYF. CDR3 nucleotide sequence: TGTGCCAGCAGTTACATCTCCACAGATACGCAGTATTTT.

This clonotype was seen repeatedly, ten times or more. The genes are TRBV5-1 and TRBJ1-1; D gene ambiguous. The CDR3 length is 14 residues. V lost 2 bases, J lost 0 bases, and 8 bases lay in between. Looked up from germline, CDR1 is SGHRS and CDR2 is YFSETQ. Written as DNA, the CDR3 is TGCGCCAGCAGCTTAGGTAATATGAACACTGAAGCTTTCTTT. It encodes CASSLGNMNTEAFF.

This clonotype was recorded a few times. The CDR3: CASSWSGSSYEQYF. CDR3 coding DNA: TGTGCCAGCAGCTGGAGCGGGAGCTCCTACGAGCAGTACTTC. V and J are TRBV5-4 and TRBJ2-7, with 8 nucleotides matching TRBD2. Trimming took 3 bases from V and 0 from J; bases not matched to a gene: 2. Germline CDR1 and CDR2: SGHNT and YYREEE (reference sequence). CDR3 size: 14 residues.

This chain links TRBV5-5 with TRBJ2-3; 7 bases fit TRBD1. V lost 0 bases to trimming and J lost 5 bases; unmatched junction nucleotides: 12. Per germline, CDR1 SGHKS and CDR2 YYEKEE (reference sequence). The length of the CDR3 is 17 residues. The CDR3 DNA is TGTGCCAGCAGCTTGGAGGGGACAGTATTTGATAGAGATACGCAGTATTTT. Translating gives CASSLEGTVFDRDTQYF.

There are a few counts of this clonotype. This sequence joins TRBV7-2 and TRBJ1-4; D is ambiguous. CDR1 is SGHTA, CDR2 FQGNSA, per germline. The CDR3 consists of 14 residues. Trimming stripped 3 bases from V and 0 bases from J, with 5 bases between. This CDR3 is CASSFSPTNEKLFF. For the CDR3, the DNA is TGTGCCAGCAGCTTTAGCCCAACTAATGAAAAACTGTTTTTT.

This clonotype occurred a few times. V and J are TRBV6-5 and TRBJ1-6, with D tentatively TRBD1 (5 bases). Trimming stripped 0 bases from V and 13 bases from J, with 28 bases between. The CDR3 covers 19 residues. Germline CDR1 MNHEY, CDR2 SVGAGI. CDR3 protein: CASSYSTLGTGIYGRPLHF. The CDR3 region has the DNA TGTGCCAGCAGTTACTCCACTCTTGGGACGGGAATTTACGGGAGGCCCCTCCACTTT.

V and J are TRBV5-1 and TRBJ2-3; D is unclear. The germline V gene has CDR1 SGHRS and CDR2 YFSETQ. The CDR3 length is 16 residues. V lost 5 bases, J lost 2 bases, and 18 bases lay in between. CDR3 sequence (DNA): TGCGCCAGCAGGAGAGTCATAGCAGTAACCACAGATACGCAGTATTTT. It is translated as CASRRVIAVTTDTQYF.

The chain couples TRBV6-5 to TRBJ2-5; 7 bases align to TRBD1. The CDR3 is 16 amino acids. J gave up 5 bases and V 2 bases, and 11 bases lay outside the gene matches. The germline V gene has CDR1 MNHEY and CDR2 SVGAGI. This CDR3 reads CASSYQLTGDWETQYF. CDR3 nucleotides: TGTGCCAGCAGTTACCAGCTCACAGGGGATTGGGAGACCCAGTACTTC.

This clonotype was seen more than once but under ten times. CDR3 nucleotide sequence: TGCAGTGCTAGAGAGGCCCAAGGTGGAGGCAATCAGCCCCAGCATTTT. Its translation: CSAREAQGGGNQPQHF. This chain uses TRBV20-1 with TRBJ1-5; D unresolved. With 0 bases removed from V and 2 bases from J, the gap between germline ends came to 14 bases. The CDR3 consists of 16 residues. CDR1 and CDR2 (germline): DFQATT, SNEGSKA (reference sequence).

The chain has TRBV28 and TRBJ2-3, with 8 positions matching TRBD2. Unmatched junction bases numbered 9, after V lost 8 bases and J lost 2 bases. The CDR3 length is 15 residues. The germline V gene encodes CDR1 MDHEN and CDR2 SYDVKM. The CDR3 region has the DNA TGTGCCAGCCTCAGGGCGGGGGGTTACACAGATACGCAGTATTTT. Protein product: CASLRAGGYTDTQYF.

The chain employs TRBV7-2 and TRBJ2-3, with D possibly matching TRBD2 (7 bases). This CDR3 has 12 amino acids. V was pared by 11 bases and J by 4 bases, with 13 bases between. Germline V gene lookup returns CDR1 SGHTA and CDR2 FQGNSA. For the CDR3, the DNA is TGTGCCGGGGGGGGGGCAGCAGATACGCAGTATTTT. This sequence encodes CAGGGAADTQYF.